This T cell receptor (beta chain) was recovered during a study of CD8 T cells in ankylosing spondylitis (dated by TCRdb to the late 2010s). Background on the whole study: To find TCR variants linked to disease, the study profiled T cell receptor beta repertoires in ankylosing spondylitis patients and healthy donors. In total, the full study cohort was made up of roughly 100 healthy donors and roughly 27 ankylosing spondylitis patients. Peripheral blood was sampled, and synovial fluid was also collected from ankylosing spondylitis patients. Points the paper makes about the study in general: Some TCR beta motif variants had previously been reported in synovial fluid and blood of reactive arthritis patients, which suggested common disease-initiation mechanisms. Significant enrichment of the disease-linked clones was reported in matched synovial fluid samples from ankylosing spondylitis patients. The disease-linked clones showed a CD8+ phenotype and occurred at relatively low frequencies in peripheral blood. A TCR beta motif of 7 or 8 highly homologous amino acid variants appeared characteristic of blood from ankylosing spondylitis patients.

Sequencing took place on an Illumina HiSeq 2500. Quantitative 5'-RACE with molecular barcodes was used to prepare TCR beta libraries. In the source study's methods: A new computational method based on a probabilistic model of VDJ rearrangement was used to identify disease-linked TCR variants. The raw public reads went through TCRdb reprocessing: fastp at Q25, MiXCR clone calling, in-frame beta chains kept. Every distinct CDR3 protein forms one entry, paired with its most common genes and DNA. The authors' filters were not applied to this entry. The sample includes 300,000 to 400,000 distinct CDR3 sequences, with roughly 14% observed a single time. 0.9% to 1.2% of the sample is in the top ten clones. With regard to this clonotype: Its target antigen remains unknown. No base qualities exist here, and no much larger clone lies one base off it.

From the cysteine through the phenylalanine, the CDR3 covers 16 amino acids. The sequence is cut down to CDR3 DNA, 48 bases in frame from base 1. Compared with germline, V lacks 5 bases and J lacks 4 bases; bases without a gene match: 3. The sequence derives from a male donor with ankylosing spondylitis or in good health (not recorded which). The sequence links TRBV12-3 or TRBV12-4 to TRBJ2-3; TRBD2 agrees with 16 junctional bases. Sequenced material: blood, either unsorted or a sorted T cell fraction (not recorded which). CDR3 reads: CASSQGLAGGPDTQYF. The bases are TGTGCCAGCAGTCAGGGACTAGCGGGGGGGCCAGATACGCAGTATTTT.